The rows below give T cell receptor beta chains drawn from one sample of a study of siplizumab effects on memory and regulatory T cells. Repertoires were generated with immunoSEQ multiplex PCR, while TCRdb's copy carries only in-frame clones and drops some. The repertoire includes around 100,000 clones, about 90% of them detected once, and over 0.12% sits in the top ten. Material: CD4+ T cells sorted from blood. All receptors derive from a human donor in good health. The CDR3 runs from the conserved cysteine through the conserved F or W. Each record gives: J gene, V gene, D gene, clone size, CDR3 protein, CDR3 DNA. The D gene is left open where the match is weak. Where a row states a size, it is once, few, many or the class of an expanded clone; other rows omit it.

J: TRBJ2-7; V: TRBV19; D: TRBD2; size: .; CDR3: CASSRTSGGSSYEQYF; DNA: TGTGCCAGTAGTAGGACTAGCGGGGGAAGCTCCTACGAGCAGTACTTC
J: TRBJ1-1; V: TRBV7-9; D: .; size: .; CDR3: CASSFGDGANTEAFF; DNA: TGTGCCAGCAGCTTTGGGGATGGTGCGAACACTGAAGCTTTCTTT
J: TRBJ2-7; V: TRBV4-1; D: TRBD2; size: .; CDR3: CASRGPGLAEQYF; DNA: TGCGCCAGCAGAGGTCCGGGACTAGCGGAGCAGTACTTC
J: TRBJ1-1; V: TRBV6-5; D: TRBD1; size: .; CDR3: CASSYPDRGQTEAFF; DNA: TGTGCCAGCAGTTACCCGGACAGGGGGCAAACTGAAGCTTTCTTT
J: TRBJ2-1; V: TRBV5-4; D: TRBD1; size: .; CDR3: CASSEGQGFVNEQFF; DNA: TGTGCCAGCAGCGAGGGACAGGGATTTGTCAATGAGCAGTTCTTC
J: TRBJ2-5; V: TRBV6-5; D: TRBD2; size: .; CDR3: CASSSSVGLAETQYF; DNA: TGTGCCAGCAGTTCCTCGGTGGGACTAGCCGAGACCCAGTACTTC
J: TRBJ1-1; V: TRBV28; D: .; size: .; CDR3: CASSLVVGTEAFF; DNA: TGTGCCAGCAGTTTAGTCGTGGGCACTGAAGCTTTCTTT
J: TRBJ2-1; V: TRBV16; D: TRBD2; size: once; CDR3: CASSQTGTSSEQFF; DNA: TGTGCCAGCAGCCAGACCGGGACTAGCAGTGAGCAGTTCTTC
J: TRBJ1-4; V: TRBV5-1; D: TRBD1; size: once; CDR3: CASSRLAGGNEKLFF; DNA: TGCGCCAGCAGCCGGCTGGCAGGGGGAAATGAAAAACTGTTTTTT
J: TRBJ2-3; V: TRBV28; D: TRBD2; size: .; CDR3: CASSSGGGDTDTQYF; DNA: TGTGCCAGCAGTTCGGGCGGGGGGGACACAGATACGCAGTATTTT
J: TRBJ1-1; V: TRBV10-3; D: .; size: .; CDR3: CAISEWGEAFF; DNA: TGTGCCATCAGTGAGTGGGGTGAGGCTTTCTTT
J: TRBJ1-5; V: TRBV5-8; D: TRBD1; size: .; CDR3: CASTLGDRGLLSQHF; DNA: TGTGCCAGCACCCTGGGGGACAGGGGTCTTTTGTCCCAGCATTTT
J: TRBJ2-7; V: TRBV6-1; D: TRBD2; size: .; CDR3: CASARTSAYEQYF; DNA: TGTGCCAGCGCCAGGACTAGCGCCTACGAGCAGTACTTC
J: TRBJ2-5; V: TRBV6-1; D: .; size: .; CDR3: CASSPLHETQYF; DNA: TGTGCCAGCAGTCCCCTCCACGAGACCCAGTACTTC
J: TRBJ1-3; V: TRBV7-2; D: .; size: .; CDR3: CASSLRVGDTGNTIYF; DNA: TGTGCCAGCAGCTTAAGGGTGGGGGACACTGGAAACACCATATATTTT
J: TRBJ2-7; V: TRBV27; D: TRBD1; size: .; CDR3: CASSLTGTGGFREQYF; DNA: TGTGCCAGCAGTTTAACCGGGACAGGGGGCTTTAGGGAGCAGTACTTC
J: TRBJ2-5; V: TRBV9; D: .; size: .; CDR3: CASSAYRGGETQYF; DNA: TGTGCCAGCAGCGCATACAGGGGGGGAGAGACCCAGTACTTC
J: TRBJ1-3; V: TRBV4-1; D: .; size: few; CDR3: CASSQPGRFRGNTIYF; DNA: TGCGCCAGCAGCCAGCCTGGGAGGTTCAGGGGAAACACCATATATTTT
J: TRBJ1-4; V: TRBV27; D: TRBD1; size: .; CDR3: CASSLEGAANEKLFF; DNA: TGTGCCAGCAGTTTAGAGGGGGCGGCTAATGAAAAACTGTTTTTT
J: TRBJ1-2; V: TRBV18; D: .; size: .; CDR3: CASSPLEVMEFTF; DNA: TGTGCCAGCTCACCCCTTGAGGTGATGGAGTTCACCTTC
J: TRBJ2-2; V: TRBV4-2; D: .; size: once; CDR3: CASSQAYGQYTGELFF; DNA: TGTGCCAGCAGCCAAGCCTACGGGCAGTACACCGGGGAGCTGTTTTTT
J: TRBJ2-7; V: TRBV11-1; D: TRBD2; size: .; CDR3: CASSLTSGVYEQYF; DNA: TGTGCCAGCAGCTTGACTAGCGGGGTCTACGAGCAGTACTTC
J: TRBJ1-2; V: TRBV6-5; D: .; size: .; CDR3: CASSASGYGYTF; DNA: TGTGCCAGCAGTGCCTCGGGGTATGGCTACACCTTC
J: TRBJ2-3; V: TRBV30; D: TRBD2; size: .; CDR3: CAWGLAGSTDTQYF; DNA: TGTGCCTGGGGACTAGCGGGGAGCACAGATACGCAGTATTTT
J: TRBJ2-2; V: TRBV27; D: .; size: .; CDR3: CASTDWNTGELFF; DNA: TGTGCCAGCACGGACTGGAACACCGGGGAGCTGTTTTTT
J: TRBJ1-2; V: TRBV19; D: .; size: .; CDR3: CASSEGANYGYTF; DNA: TGTGCCAGTAGTGAGGGGGCTAACTATGGCTACACCTTC
J: TRBJ2-7; V: TRBV4-3; D: TRBD2; size: .; CDR3: CASSQVAPGLAGSYEQYF; DNA: TGCGCCAGCAGCCAAGTGGCTCCGGGACTAGCGGGCTCCTACGAGCAGTACTTC
J: TRBJ2-1; V: TRBV5-5; D: TRBD2; size: .; CDR3: CASSADSSGGAYNEQFF; DNA: TGTGCCAGCAGCGCTGACTCTAGCGGGGGGGCCTACAATGAGCAGTTCTTC
J: TRBJ2-1; V: TRBV2; D: TRBD2; size: .; CDR3: CASRTPLGLAGPNEQFF; DNA: TGTGCCAGCAGGACGCCCCTGGGACTAGCGGGGCCGAATGAGCAGTTCTTC
J: TRBJ2-5; V: TRBV7-8; D: TRBD2; size: .; CDR3: CASSPRLAGGLEETQYF; DNA: TGTGCCAGCAGCCCGAGACTAGCGGGGGGGCTCGAGGAGACCCAGTACTTC
J: TRBJ1-1; V: TRBV5-6; D: TRBD1; size: few; CDR3: CASRSTGMNTEAFF; DNA: TGTGCCAGCAGGTCGACAGGGATGAACACTGAAGCTTTCTTT
J: TRBJ1-1; V: TRBV18; D: .; size: .; CDR3: CASSPPQRVDTEAFF; DNA: TGTGCCAGCTCACCACCCCAGCGGGTTGACACTGAAGCTTTCTTT
J: TRBJ1-2; V: TRBV4-2; D: .; size: .; CDR3: CASSLEAGTAIGNGYTF; DNA: TGTGCCAGCAGCCTCGAGGCGGGGACCGCCATTGGGAATGGCTACACCTTC
J: TRBJ2-1; V: TRBV5-1; D: .; size: once; CDR3: CASSSNNEQFF; DNA: TGCGCCAGCAGCTCAAACAATGAGCAGTTCTTC
J: TRBJ2-7; V: TRBV7-2; D: .; size: .; CDR3: CASSSDPHYEQYF; DNA: TGTGCCAGCAGTTCGGACCCCCACTACGAGCAGTACTTC
J: TRBJ1-5; V: TRBV4-1; D: .; size: .; CDR3: CASSQDLGVRAQPQHF; DNA: TGCGCCAGCAGCCAAGATCTAGGGGTCCGGGCTCAGCCCCAGCATTTT
J: TRBJ1-2; V: TRBV6-5; D: .; size: .; CDR3: CASSLDSNYGYTF; DNA: TGTGCCAGCAGTTTGGACAGCAACTATGGCTACACCTTC
J: TRBJ1-1; V: TRBV19; D: TRBD1; size: .; CDR3: CASRRDRANTEAFF; DNA: TGTGCCAGTAGAAGGGACAGGGCGAACACTGAAGCTTTCTTT
J: TRBJ1-1; V: TRBV30; D: .; size: .; CDR3: CAWSRVRGGRTEAFF; DNA: TGTGCCTGGAGTCGGGTCCGAGGGGGGCGGACTGAAGCTTTCTTT
J: TRBJ2-7; V: TRBV11-2; D: .; size: .; CDR3: CASSLDLLYEQYF; DNA: TGTGCCAGCAGCTTAGATCTCCTCTACGAGCAGTACTTC
J: TRBJ1-2; V: TRBV10-1; D: TRBD1; size: .; CDR3: CASSAPGTGQDFTF; DNA: TGCGCCAGCAGCGCACCCGGGACAGGGCAGGATTTTACCTTC
J: TRBJ2-1; V: TRBV7-2; D: .; size: .; CDR3: CASSFQTGYGDNEQFF; DNA: TGTGCCAGCAGCTTCCAGACGGGTTATGGGGACAATGAGCAGTTCTTC
J: TRBJ1-4; V: TRBV7-3; D: .; size: .; CDR3: CASSLQGPGNEKLFF; DNA: TGTGCCAGCAGCCTCCAGGGGCCCGGGAATGAAAAACTGTTTTTT
J: TRBJ1-2; V: TRBV5-1; D: TRBD1; size: .; CDR3: CASSFSTGTGGAGYTF; DNA: TGCGCCAGCAGCTTCTCTACCGGGACAGGGGGCGCTGGCTACACCTTC
J: TRBJ2-7; V: TRBV7-2; D: .; size: .; CDR3: CASSLVGTIGQYF; DNA: TGTGCCAGCAGCTTAGTCGGGACGATCGGGCAGTACTTC
J: TRBJ2-2; V: TRBV10-3; D: .; size: once; CDR3: CAISEVAGTNTGELFF; DNA: TGTGCCATCAGTGAGGTGGCGGGGACGAACACCGGGGAGCTGTTTTTT
J: TRBJ2-2; V: TRBV7-2; D: TRBD2; size: .; CDR3: CASSLLAGGHTGELFF; DNA: TGTGCCAGCAGCTTACTGGCGGGGGGACACACCGGGGAGCTGTTTTTT
J: TRBJ2-1; V: TRBV6-6; D: TRBD2; size: .; CDR3: CASSLAGGPGEQFF; DNA: TGTGCCAGCAGTCTAGCGGGGGGGCCCGGGGAGCAGTTCTTC
J: TRBJ1-2; V: TRBV6-6; D: TRBD1; size: few; CDR3: CASSPPGQNLGYTF; DNA: TGTGCCAGCAGTCCACCGGGACAGAATCTTGGCTACACCTTC
J: TRBJ1-4; V: TRBV6-4; D: .; size: .; CDR3: CASSYTGPKTNEKLFF; DNA: TGTGCCAGCAGTTACACAGGGCCCAAAACTAATGAAAAACTGTTTTTT
J: TRBJ1-1; V: TRBV5-1; D: .; size: .; CDR3: CASSGPPGDTEAFF; DNA: TGCGCCAGCAGCGGTCCCCCCGGGGACACTGAAGCTTTCTTT
J: TRBJ2-7; V: TRBV2; D: .; size: .; CDR3: CASSVGTGPYEQYF; DNA: TGTGCCAGCAGTGTCGGGACGGGCCCCTACGAGCAGTACTTC
J: TRBJ2-6; V: TRBV14; D: .; size: .; CDR3: CASSQYSGANVLTF; DNA: TGTGCCAGCAGCCAATACTCTGGGGCCAACGTCCTGACTTTC
J: TRBJ1-2; V: TRBV4-3; D: .; size: .; CDR3: CASSQDLPGQFSIWGGYTF; DNA: TGCGCCAGCAGCCAAGATCTGCCGGGCCAGTTCTCTATATGGGGTGGCTACACCTTC
J: TRBJ2-2; V: TRBV4-1; D: TRBD2; size: few; CDR3: CASSQALGLAGIGGELFF; DNA: TGCGCCAGCAGCCAAGCTCTGGGGCTAGCGGGGATTGGCGGGGAGCTGTTTTTT
J: TRBJ1-4; V: TRBV5-4; D: .; size: once; CDR3: CASSTGGITGLNEKLFF; DNA: TGTGCCAGCAGCACAGGCGGTATTACAGGGTTAAATGAAAAACTGTTTTTT
J: TRBJ2-7; V: TRBV28; D: TRBD1; size: .; CDR3: CASSSDRGGEQYF; DNA: TGTGCCAGCAGTTCGGACAGGGGAGGCGAGCAGTACTTC
J: TRBJ1-6; V: TRBV2; D: .; size: .; CDR3: CASSDTTSSGSPLHF; DNA: TGTGCCAGCAGTGACACTACATCATCGGGTTCACCCCTCCACTTT
J: TRBJ2-5; V: TRBV18; D: .; size: .; CDR3: CASSPLASLQETQYF; DNA: TGTGCCAGCTCACCTCTGGCATCGCTCCAAGAGACCCAGTACTTC
J: TRBJ1-5; V: TRBV10-3; D: TRBD1; size: .; CDR3: CAIKQGTDSNQPQHF; DNA: TGTGCCATCAAGCAGGGGACAGATAGCAATCAGCCCCAGCATTTT